These 14 T cell receptor beta chains were sequenced from one sample in a study of radiotherapy plus CTLA-4 blockade in lung cancer. Data came from immunoSEQ multiplex PCR; TCRdb stores just in-frame clones and leaves some out. The sample lists about 51,000 clones, roughly 77% occurring once. The sample in question was peripheral blood, obtained from a patient treated with radiotherapy plus ipilimumab. Source of these receptors: a human donor with non-small cell lung cancer who had a complete response to radiotherapy plus ipilimumab.

The chain has TRBV19 and TRBJ2-3, with TRBD2 matching over 14 bases. CDR3 length: 19 residues. Losses at the gene ends were 0 bases for V and 4 bases for J; bases not matched to a gene: 9. The V gene's germline CDR1 is LNHDA and CDR2 SQIVND (reference sequence). CDR3 region: CASSIEGPGTSGRADTQYF. CDR3 bases: TGTGCCAGTAGTATAGAGGGGCCCGGGACTAGCGGGAGAGCAGATACGCAGTATTTT.

The V and J genes are TRBV19 and TRBJ1-3, with TRBD1 identical over 8 bases. V lost 4 bases, J lost 0 bases, and 8 bases stayed unmatched. CDR1 and CDR2 from the germline V gene are LNHDA and SQIVND (reference sequence). The CDR3 totals 17 residues. The CDR3 region is CASSTLDRGLSGNTIYF. The CDR3 DNA reads as TGTGCCAGTAGTACCCTTGACAGGGGACTCTCTGGAAACACCATATATTTT. Supplemented by reference TRBV19 and TRBJ1-3, the full variable domain reads DGGITQSPKYLFRKEGQNVTLSCEQNLNHDAMYWYRQDPGQGLRLIYYSQIVNDFQKGDIAEGYSVSREKKESFPLTVTSAQKNPTAFYLCASSTLDRGLSGNTIYFGEGSWLTVV.

The chain couples TRBV2 to TRBJ1-5; the D is unclear. The CDR3 spans 17 residues. Trimming shortened V by 4 bases and J by 0 bases, and 16 bases separated the two germline ends. Per germline, CDR1 SNHLY and CDR2 FYNNEI. CDR3 nucleotides: TGTGCCAGCAGTGCGTCTCTGCGCATCTATAGCAATCAGCCCCAGCATTTT. It yields the protein CASSASLRIYSNQPQHF.

This CDR3 is CASTQTDEAFF. For the CDR3, the DNA is TGCGCCAGCACTCAGACAGATGAAGCTTTCTTT. The gene calls are TRBV10-2 and TRBJ1-1, with D tentatively TRBD1 (5 bases). The CDR3 contains 11 residues. V was trimmed by 7 bases and J by 7 bases, leaving 10 bases between them. From germline, CDR1 is WSHSY and CDR2 SAAADI.

The chain employs TRBV7-9 and TRBJ2-1; D is ambiguous. The germline V and J ends were trimmed by 2 bases and 8 bases, with 13 bases remaining between them. The germline V gene has CDR1 SEHNR and CDR2 FQNEAQ (reference sequence). The CDR3 is 14 residues long. This CDR3 is CASSLNSARDEQFF. The CDR3 DNA reads as TGTGCCAGCAGCTTAAATTCAGCGCGTGATGAGCAGTTCTTC.

The chain combines TRBV7-2 with TRBJ1-4, with D unclear. Germline assignment: CDR1 SGHTA and CDR2 FQGNSA. CDR3 size: 13 residues. V lost 5 bases and J lost 0, with 4 bases in between. CDR3 nucleotides: TGTGCCAGCAGCGGGCCAACTAATGAAAAACTGTTTTTT. Translated, it gives CASSGPTNEKLFF.

The V and J genes are TRBV29-1 and TRBJ1-1, with D tentatively TRBD1 (5 bases). The CDR3 loop spans 14 amino acids. Deletions cut 7 bases from V and 0 bases from J, with 15 bases between. Per the germline V gene, CDR1 is SQVTM and CDR2 is ANQGSEA. In DNA form, the CDR3 reads TGCAGCGCCAAACTGGGCAGGGTGAACACTGAAGCTTTCTTT. It encodes CSAKLGRVNTEAFF. Full variable domain (outside the CDR3, taken from reference TRBV29-1 and TRBJ1-1): SAVISQKPSRDICQRGTSLTIQCQVDSQVTMMFWYRQQPGQSLTLIATANQGSEATYESGFVIDKFPISRPNLTFSTLTVSNMSPEDSSIYLCSAKLGRVNTEAFFGQGTRLTVV.

V gene TRBV9 combines with J gene TRBJ2-3, with 13 bases identical to TRBD2. Trimming removed 0 bases from V and 3 bases from J; junction bases left unmatched: 7. The length of the CDR3 is 18 residues. The V gene's germline CDR1 is SGDLS and CDR2 YYNGEE. As DNA, the CDR3 is TGTGCCAGCAGCGTAGGACTAGCGGGGGGTCCGGGGACAGATACGCAGTATTTT. It codes for CASSVGLAGGPGTDTQYF.

This clone was counted a few times. V and J are TRBV6-5 and TRBJ2-2, with D possibly TRBD2 on 6 matching bases. Per germline, CDR1 MNHEY and CDR2 SVGAGI. This CDR3 is 12 amino acids long. V lost 2 bases and J lost 10, with 8 bases in between. CDR3 in amino acids: CASSYGGMELFF. CDR3 nucleotides: TGTGCCAGCAGTTACGGGGGGATGGAGCTGTTTTTT.

The J gene is TRBJ2-6, the V gene TRBV5-4; TRBD1 aligns across 8 bases. The V gene end was trimmed by 6 bases and the J gene end by 4 bases; junction bases not matched to a gene: 6. This CDR3 region has 15 residues. Per germline, CDR1 SGHNT and CDR2 YYREEE (reference sequence). CDR3 residues: CASTRTGPGANVLTF. CDR3 DNA sequence: TGTGCCAGCACCCGGACAGGGCCCGGGGCCAACGTCCTGACTTTC.

The CDR3 bases are TGCAGCGTTAGGGGACAGGGTTACAATGAGCAGTTCTTC. Translating it yields CSVRGQGYNEQFF. The chain recombines TRBV29-1 with TRBJ2-1, with 9 bases fitting TRBD1. Trimming cost V 5 bases and J 4 bases; bases outside gene matches: 3. Germline assignment: CDR1 SQVTM and CDR2 ANQGSEA. The CDR3 loop spans 13 amino acids.

The gene calls are TRBV19 and TRBJ2-2; TRBD1 aligns across 11 bases. CDR1 is LNHDA and CDR2 is SQIVND in the germline V gene (reference sequence). The CDR3 has 15 amino acids. With V trimmed by 3 bases and J by 6 bases, 3 bases remained unmatched. CDR3 amino acids: CASSIGTGGSGELFF. The CDR3 nucleotides are TGTGCCAGTAGTATCGGGACAGGGGGGTCCGGGGAGCTGTTTTTT.

The chain carries TRBV7-9 and TRBJ1-2; 8 bases match TRBD1. Germline loops: CDR1 SEHNR, CDR2 FQNEAQ (reference sequence). CDR3 length: 15 amino acids. Trimming took 5 bases from V and 3 from J; bases not matched to a gene: 8. This chain's CDR3 is CASSPGQGRDYGYTF. The CDR3 bases are TGTGCCAGCAGCCCCGGACAGGGCAGGGACTATGGCTACACCTTC.

This sequence joins TRBV19 and TRBJ2-4; maybe TRBD1 (6 bases). The CDR3 is 17 residues long. Deletions cut 3 bases from V and 0 bases from J, with 15 bases between. The germline V gene has CDR1 LNHDA and CDR2 SQIVND (reference sequence). CDR3 sequence (DNA): TGTGCCAGTAGTATTGCAGGCAGGGGAATAGCCAAAAACATTCAGTACTTC. Its translation: CASSIAGRGIAKNIQYF.